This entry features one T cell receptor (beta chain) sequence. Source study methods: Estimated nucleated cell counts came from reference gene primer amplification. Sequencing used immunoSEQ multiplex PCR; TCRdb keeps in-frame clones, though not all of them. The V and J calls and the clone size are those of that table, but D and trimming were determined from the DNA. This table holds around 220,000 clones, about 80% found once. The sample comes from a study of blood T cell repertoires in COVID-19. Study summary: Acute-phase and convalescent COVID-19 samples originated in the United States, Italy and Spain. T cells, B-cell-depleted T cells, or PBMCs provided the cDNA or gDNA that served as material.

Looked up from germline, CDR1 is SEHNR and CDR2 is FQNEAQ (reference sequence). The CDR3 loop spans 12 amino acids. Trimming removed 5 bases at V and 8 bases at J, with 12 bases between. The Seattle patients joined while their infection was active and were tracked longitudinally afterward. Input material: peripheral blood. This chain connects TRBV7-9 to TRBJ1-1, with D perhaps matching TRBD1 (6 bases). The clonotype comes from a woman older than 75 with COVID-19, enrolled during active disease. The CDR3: CASSTDRGEAFF. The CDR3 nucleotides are TGTGCCAGCAGCACGGACAGAGGGGAAGCTTTCTTT.